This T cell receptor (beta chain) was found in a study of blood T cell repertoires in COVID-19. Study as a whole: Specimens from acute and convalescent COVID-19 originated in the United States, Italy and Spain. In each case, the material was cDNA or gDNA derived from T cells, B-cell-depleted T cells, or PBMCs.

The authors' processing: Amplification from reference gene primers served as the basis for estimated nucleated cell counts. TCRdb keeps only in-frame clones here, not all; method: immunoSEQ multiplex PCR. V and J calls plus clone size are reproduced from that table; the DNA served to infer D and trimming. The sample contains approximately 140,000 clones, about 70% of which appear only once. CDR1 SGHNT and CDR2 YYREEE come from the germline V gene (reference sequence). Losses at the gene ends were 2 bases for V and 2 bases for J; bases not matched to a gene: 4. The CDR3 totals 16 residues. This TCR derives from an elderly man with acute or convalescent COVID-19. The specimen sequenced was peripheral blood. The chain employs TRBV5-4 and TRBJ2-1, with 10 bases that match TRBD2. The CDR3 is CASSFASGGTYNEQFF. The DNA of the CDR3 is TGTGCCAGCAGCTTTGCTAGCGGGGGCACCTACAATGAGCAGTTCTTC.